These 20 T cell receptor beta chains were all obtained from the same sample, sequenced in a study of regulatory T cells in long-lasting Graves disease. TCR beta libraries were built with iRepertoire HTBI primers and Arm-PCR of CDR3 regions. Each CDR3 protein gets one entry after TCRdb re-called the multiplex PCR reads with MiXCR. This sample has about 310,000 distinct CDR3 sequences, with approximately 20% found just once. Specified time point: persistent/refractory GD, antithyroid drugs over 5 years with positive TRAb. Making the TCR library involved RNA that had been extracted from PBMCs. Sample: peripheral blood mononuclear cells (PBMCs), taken when the disease was refractory, from a patient treated with antithyroid drugs. Receptor source: a female donor with Graves disease.

This clonotype was detected a few times. The J gene is TRBJ2-6, the V gene TRBV20-1, with 7 bases matching TRBD1. Losses at the gene ends were 6 bases for V and 0 bases for J; bases not matched to a gene: 11. The CDR3 spans 17 residues. Germline V gene lookup returns CDR1 DFQATT and CDR2 SNEGSKA (reference sequence). The CDR3 nucleotides are TGCAGTGCGGACAGACAGGGAACAATCTCTGGGGCCAACGTCCTGACTTTC. Its protein is CSADRQGTISGANVLTF.

The rearrangement joins TRBV28 to TRBJ1-1, with D possibly TRBD1 on 6 matching bases. Germline V gene data show CDR1 as MDHEN and CDR2 as SYDVKM. Trimming stripped 5 bases from V and 7 bases from J, with 11 bases between. The CDR3 is 12 amino acids. The chain's CDR3 is CASSSGGHEAFF. Written as DNA, the CDR3 is TGTGCCAGCAGTAGTGGGGGGCATGAAGCTTTCTTT.

This clonotype was picked up many times. The chain links TRBV7-2 to TRBJ1-2; D not resolved. V was shortened by 5 bases and J by 1 base, with 8 bases between the two germline ends. The germline gives CDR1 SGHTA, CDR2 FQGNSA. This CDR3 has 13 residues. In DNA form, the CDR3 reads TGTGCCAGCAGCCGACGGAATAACTATGGCTACACCTTC. This encodes CASSRRNNYGYTF.

This clonotype was detected a few times. Written as DNA, the CDR3 is TGCAGTGCTAGAGGAGTCATAGTGGGCACTGAAGCTTTCTTT. Translation: CSARGVIVGTEAFF. The chain employs TRBV20-1 and TRBJ1-1; no clear D. The germline V gene encodes CDR1 DFQATT and CDR2 SNEGSKA (reference sequence). Trimming shortened V by 1 base and J by 4 bases, and 13 bases separated the two germline ends. The CDR3 contains 14 residues.

This clonotype has just a few counts. The V and J genes are TRBV6-1 and TRBJ1-1; possible D gene TRBD1, 5 bases. Per germline, CDR1 MNHNS and CDR2 SASEGT. This CDR3 has 16 residues. The germline V and J ends were trimmed by 6 bases and 3 bases, with 20 bases remaining between them. CDR3 residues: CASRISPDISDTEAFF. The CDR3 DNA is TGTGCCAGCAGAATAAGCCCGGACATAAGTGACACTGAAGCTTTCTTT.

This clonotype was observed a few times. The V gene is TRBV28, the J gene TRBJ2-7; 9 positions agree with TRBD2. Trimming took 8 bases from V and 4 from J; bases not matched to a gene: 18. Germline CDR1 and CDR2: MDHEN and SYDVKM. The CDR3 runs 17 residues. The CDR3 region is CASATLPFSGRSYEQYF. CDR3 DNA: TGTGCCAGCGCGACCCTACCCTTTAGCGGGAGAAGTTACGAGCAGTACTTC.

This clonotype occurred many times. V usage is TRBV7-2 and J usage is TRBJ1-1, with D possibly being TRBD1 (5 bases). Germline V gene lookup returns CDR1 SGHTA and CDR2 FQGNSA. V was clipped by 0 bases and J by 6 bases, with 11 bases between them. The length of the CDR3 is 14 residues. CDR3 sequence reads: CASSLATGRPEAFF. The CDR3 nucleotides are TGTGCCAGCAGCTTAGCCACAGGTCGCCCTGAAGCTTTCTTT.

This clonotype occurred a few times. The chain uses TRBV2 and TRBJ1-5; 9 bases line up with TRBD1. The germline CDR1 and CDR2 sequences are SNHLY and FYNNEI. This CDR3 is built from 15 residues. Trimming cost V 6 bases and J 8 bases; bases outside gene matches: 11. The CDR3, as DNA: TGTGCCAGCAGCGCCGGACAGGGGATACAGAAGCCCCAGCATTTT. It yields the protein CASSAGQGIQKPQHF.

The chain carries TRBV9 and TRBJ2-7; 7 nucleotides line up with TRBD2. In germline, CDR1 is SGDLS, CDR2 YYNGEE. The V and J ends lost 0 bases and 2 bases, in that order; junction bases with no gene match: 5. The CDR3 loop spans 15 amino acids. Written as DNA, the CDR3 is TGTGCCAGCAGCGTAGAGGCTAGCGGTACCTACGAGCAGTACTTC. It translates to CASSVEASGTYEQYF.

This clonotype occurred many times. This chain joins TRBV28 and TRBJ1-4, with D perhaps TRBD1 (5 bases). V lost 6 bases, J lost 3 bases, and 8 bases lay in between. CDR1 is MDHEN, CDR2 SYDVKM, per germline. The length of the CDR3 is 13 residues. The CDR3 nucleotides read TGTGCCAGCAGGGCAGGGTCTAATGAAAAACTGTTTTTT. It codes for CASRAGSNEKLFF.

A few counts support this clonotype. V and J are TRBV4-3 and TRBJ2-7; 11 bases map to TRBD2. J was trimmed by 2 bases and V by 0 bases; bases with no gene match: 3. Germline values: CDR1 LGHNA, CDR2 YSLEER. The CDR3 spans 16 residues. Here the CDR3 reads CASSQDLAGGAYEQYF. CDR3 DNA: TGCGCCAGCAGCCAAGATTTAGCGGGAGGGGCCTACGAGCAGTACTTC.

This clonotype was counted at least ten times. The V and J genes are TRBV7-2 and TRBJ1-1; TRBD1 agrees at 8 bases. The V gene end was trimmed by 5 bases and the J gene end by 4 bases; junction bases not matched to a gene: 6. Germline assignment: CDR1 SGHTA and CDR2 FQGNSA. CDR3 size: 14 residues. The CDR3 here is CASSQGARGTEAFF. CDR3 coding DNA: TGTGCCAGCAGCCAGGGGGCGCGTGGCACTGAAGCTTTCTTT.

This clonotype was found a few times. The chain employs TRBV7-9 and TRBJ2-2; D gene unclear. Trimming removed 5 bases at V and 0 bases at J, with 4 bases between. CDR1 is SEHNR, CDR2 FQNEAQ, per germline (reference sequence). The CDR3 length is 13 residues. CDR3 amino acids: CASSVANTGELFF. In DNA form, the CDR3 reads TGTGCCAGCAGCGTCGCGAACACCGGGGAGCTGTTTTTT.

V usage is TRBV4-1 and J usage is TRBJ2-3; D is unresolved. The CDR3 spans 15 residues. Germline V CDR1 and CDR2: MGHRA, YSYEKL. V gave up 0 bases and J gave up 2 bases, with 9 bases separating them. The CDR3 loop is CASSQEYTFTDTQYF. The CDR3 DNA reads as TGCGCCAGCAGCCAAGAATATACGTTCACAGATACGCAGTATTTT.

At least ten counts were recorded for this clonotype. Mismatch with germline at one junction end may stem from a read error. The chain uses TRBV4-3 and TRBJ2-7; the D is unclear. The CDR3 contains 13 residues. Germline V CDR1 and CDR2: LGHNA, YSLEER. As DNA, the CDR3 is TGTGCCAGCAGCCAAGATCGCGGATACGAGCAGTACTTC. The encoded protein is CASSQDRGYEQYF.

The rearrangement uses TRBV3-1 and TRBJ1-1, with a tentative D call TRBD1 (5 bases). V was trimmed by 6 bases and J by 1 base, leaving 12 bases between them. The CDR3 sequence is 14 residues long. Germline V CDR1 and CDR2: LGHDT, YNNKEL (reference sequence). CDR3 bases: TGTGCCAGCAGTTCGGGACTGCAGAACACTGAAGCTTTCTTT. Amino acid sequence: CASSSGLQNTEAFF.

The chain combines TRBV30 with TRBJ1-5; no clear D. This CDR3 is 13 amino acids long. Trimming shortened V by 1 base and J by 0 bases, and 4 bases separated the two germline ends. Germline CDR1 and CDR2: GTSNPN and SVGIG (reference sequence). CDR3 nucleotide sequence: TGTGCCTGGAGTGCGGATAGCAATCAGCCCCAGCATTTT. Translated, it gives CAWSADSNQPQHF.

The V call is TRBV9, the J call TRBJ1-2, with D perhaps TRBD1 (5 bases). Germline values: CDR1 SGDLS, CDR2 YYNGEE. Trimming took 4 bases from V and 8 from J, leaving 21 bases between them. The CDR3 loop spans 15 amino acids. CDR3 in amino acids: CASSMGSSGGRGYTF. The DNA of the CDR3 is TGTGCCAGCAGCATGGGAAGTTCGGGGGGTCGCGGCTACACCTTC. Together with reference TRBV9 and TRBJ1-2, the CDR3 gives the full variable domain: DSGVTQTPKHLITATGQRVTLRCSPRSGDLSVYWYQQSLDQGLQFLIQYYNGEERAKGNILERFSAQQFPDLHSELNLSSLELGDSALYFCASSMGSSGGRGYTFGSGTRLTVV.

The DNA of the CDR3 is TGTGCCAGCAGTTTAAAAGGACAGGGATATGAGCAGTACTTC. Translated, it gives CASSLKGQGYEQYF. V usage is TRBV27 and J usage is TRBJ2-7, with TRBD1 matching over 8 bases. V lost 2 bases and J lost 7; bases outside the gene matches: 7. The CDR3 is made up of 14 amino acids. Germline V gene lookup returns CDR1 MNHEY and CDR2 SMNVEV (reference sequence).

This clonotype has more than one count but fewer than ten. The chain couples TRBV28 to TRBJ2-3; no definite D call. CDR3 size: 14 residues. V dropped 3 bases and J dropped 6 bases, with 13 bases sitting between them. The germline V gene has CDR1 MDHEN and CDR2 SYDVKM. The CDR3 is CASSFEYPQDTQYF. DNA for the CDR3: TGTGCCAGCAGTTTTGAGTACCCCCAGGATACGCAGTATTTT.